A single sample is the source of the 15 T cell receptor beta chains below, sequenced in a study of CD8 T cells in ankylosing spondylitis (dated by TCRdb to between 2016 and 2019). Libraries came from 5' RACE. TCRdb names Illumina HiSeq 2500 as the instrument used. TCRdb passed the public sequencing reads through fastp at Q25 and MiXCR, retaining productive beta sequences. When rows share a CDR3 protein, they turn into one entry using the most common DNA and genes. The sample contains some 300,000 distinct CDR3 sequences, about a fifth of them found a single time. Together, the top ten hold 3.5% of the sample. Sequencing input: blood, either unsorted or a sorted T cell fraction (not recorded which). These receptors were obtained from a female donor with ankylosing spondylitis or in good health (not recorded which).

The chain carries TRBV6-1 and TRBJ2-4; D possibly corresponds to TRBD1 (7 bases). This CDR3 region has 15 residues. Trimming shortened V by 7 bases and J by 1 base, and 14 bases separated the two germline ends. CDR1 is MNHNS, CDR2 SASEGT, per germline. CDR3 coding DNA: TGTGCCAGCACTCCGGCAGGGGGGGCCAAAAACATTCAGTACTTC. Protein sequence: CASTPAGGAKNIQYF.

The chain carries TRBV19 and TRBJ2-3; D is ambiguous. Germline CDR1 reads LNHDA; CDR2 reads SQIVND (reference sequence). The V end was cut by 5 bases, the J end by 5 bases, with 11 bases between. The CDR3 totals 13 residues. CDR3 DNA: TGTGCCAGTAGTGTTAGGGCCCGAGATACGCAGTATTTT. The encoded protein is CASSVRARDTQYF.

This clonotype showed up just once. The chain has TRBV28 and TRBJ1-3; the D gene is possibly TRBD1 (5 bases). V shed 7 bases and J shed 0 bases, with 16 bases lying between them. CDR1 MDHEN and CDR2 SYDVKM come from the germline V gene. The CDR3 spans 16 residues. As DNA, the CDR3 is TGTGCCAGCACCCCGGGGGGGAGTTACTCTGGAAACACCATATATTTT. Its protein is CASTPGGSYSGNTIYF.

This clonotype was detected only a few times. This sequence joins TRBV12-3 or TRBV12-4 and TRBJ2-3; no firm D call. The CDR3 extends over 16 amino acids. Trimming removed 6 bases from V and 4 bases from J, with 20 bases in between. The CDR3 loop is CASSPMLTRIPDTQYF. In DNA, the CDR3 is TGTGCCAGCAGCCCTATGCTTACTCGTATCCCAGATACGCAGTATTTT.

This clonotype was detected many times. DNA for the CDR3: TGTGCCAGCACCTTCGTAGCGGGAGAAAAAGATACGCAGTATTTT. Translated, it gives CASTFVAGEKDTQYF. The chain carries TRBV12-3 or TRBV12-4 and TRBJ2-3, with 9 bases fitting TRBD2. J was trimmed by 5 bases and V by 7 bases; bases with no gene match: 10. CDR3 size: 15 residues.

This clonotype was counted a few times. CDR3 nucleotides: TGCAGTGCTACCCCAGAGGTCGGGTACGAGCAGTACTTC. Its protein product is CSATPEVGYEQYF. This chain joins TRBV20-1 and TRBJ2-7; D is ambiguous. Trimming took 4 bases from V and 4 from J, leaving 14 bases between them. Germline-derived CDR1 and CDR2 are DFQATT and SNEGSKA (reference sequence). The CDR3 is 13 residues long.

There are a few counts of this clonotype. The chain is built from TRBV7-2 and TRBJ2-6, with D possibly called TRBD1 or TRBD2 (5 bases each). Trimming left V 1 base short and J 2 bases short, with 9 bases between. This CDR3 has 16 residues. CDR1 and CDR2 from the germline V gene are SGHTA and FQGNSA. The CDR3 DNA follows: TGTGCCAGCAGCTTAGGAGGGGTTCCTGGGGCCAACGTCCTGACTTTC. It encodes CASSLGGVPGANVLTF.

This clonotype was observed many times. CDR3 nucleotide sequence: TGCAGCGCGCGAAAGGGGCTGAACACTGAAGCTTTCTTT. Its protein is CSARKGLNTEAFF. The V gene is TRBV29-1, the J gene TRBJ1-1; the D gene is possibly TRBD1 (5 bases). The CDR3 runs to 13 residues. Germline V gene data show CDR1 as SQVTM and CDR2 as ANQGSEA. The ends were cut back, 7 bases at V and 0 bases at J, with 12 bases in the middle. Supplemented by reference TRBV29-1 and TRBJ1-1, the full variable domain reads SAVISQKPSRDICQRGTSLTIQCQVDSQVTMMFWYRQQPGQSLTLIATANQGSEATYESGFVIDKFPISRPNLTFSTLTVSNMSPEDSSIYLCSARKGLNTEAFFGQGTRLTVV.

Only a few counts were recorded for this clonotype. The CDR3 DNA sequence: TGTGCCAGCAGTCCGGCGGGAGGGAAAGATACGCAGTATTTT. As protein: CASSPAGGKDTQYF. The chain couples TRBV28 to TRBJ2-3, with TRBD2 matching 9 bases. Germline CDR1 MDHEN, CDR2 SYDVKM. Trimming cost V 5 bases and J 5 bases; bases outside gene matches: 5. The CDR3 loop spans 14 amino acids.

This clonotype has a handful of counts. V gene TRBV6-2 or TRBV6-3 combines with J gene TRBJ2-1; possibly TRBD2 for D (6 bases). Germline values: CDR1 MNHEY, CDR2 SVGEGT. There are 13 residues in the CDR3. V shed 4 bases and J shed 15 bases, with 19 bases lying between them. The CDR3 loop is CASSLLAGMSAFF. The DNA of the CDR3 is TGTGCCAGCAGTTTGTTGGCGGGAATGTCGGCGTTCTTC.

J is TRBJ2-5 and V is TRBV29-1; D is perhaps TRBD1 (6 bases). CDR3 size: 13 residues. The germline V gene has CDR1 SQVTM and CDR2 ANQGSEA. V shed 7 bases and J shed 2 bases, with 14 bases lying between them. The DNA for the CDR3 is TGCAGCGGCAGGGGTGGGGGTCAAGAGACCCAGTACTTC. This translates into CSGRGGGQETQYF.

V is TRBV5-6 and J is TRBJ2-1; D gene unclear. The CDR3 contains 15 residues. The V end lost 4 bases, the J end lost 0 bases, and 11 bases lay between the germline ends. Germline CDR1 reads SGHDT; CDR2 reads YYEEEE. The CDR3 DNA reads TGTGCCAGCAGCCCCATGGCTAGCTCCTACAATGAGCAGTTCTTC. This gives the protein CASSPMASSYNEQFF.

A few counts support this clonotype. V gene TRBV20-1 combines with J gene TRBJ2-1, with D perhaps given as TRBD1 or TRBD2 (5 bases each). Germline V gene lookup returns CDR1 DFQATT and CDR2 SNEGSKA (reference sequence). Trimming took off 4 bases at V and 7 bases at J, with 17 bases between the two ends. The CDR3 contains 14 residues. In nucleotides, the CDR3 is TGCAGTGCTACCCGTCCGGGACGACGGAATGAGCAGTTCTTC. As protein: CSATRPGRRNEQFF.

The table lists this clonotype with a few counts. The gene calls are TRBV7-2 and TRBJ2-7, with D maybe TRBD1 (6 bases). The CDR3 has 15 residues. CDR1 SGHTA and CDR2 FQGNSA come from the germline V gene. Trimming cost V 1 base and J 7 bases, with 17 bases left between them. The CDR3 nucleotides read TGTGCCAGCAGCTTAGAAATGCCAGGGGTTGGGGAGCAGTACTTC. Translated, it gives CASSLEMPGVGEQYF.

In regard to this clonotype: A much larger clonotype is one base distant, so this may be a read error. This sequence joins TRBV12-3 or TRBV12-4 and TRBJ2-3; maybe TRBD2 (5 bases). The CDR3 is made up of 17 amino acids. The CDR3 DNA follows: TGTGCCAGCAGTTTAGAGGCAGGACTCGGAAACACAGATACGCAGTGTTTT. Encoded protein: CASSLEAGLGNTDTQCF.